One sample yielded the 23 T cell receptor beta chains listed below, sequenced in a study of blood T cell repertoires in COVID-19. The table came from immunoSEQ multiplex PCR; TCRdb's copy has only in-frame clones and leaves some out. The sample includes more than 45,000 clones, roughly 86% of them seen just once. Sequenced sample: peripheral blood. These receptors all come from a human donor with active COVID-19. The donor label of this sample is uncertain.

The chain recombines TRBV10-2 with TRBJ2-1; 7 bases are a match to TRBD2. The CDR3 spans 14 residues. J lost 8 bases, V lost 4 bases, and 8 bases had no gene match. Germline-derived CDR1 and CDR2 are WSHSY and SAAADI. The CDR3 spells CASSVAGDPDEQFF. The CDR3 nucleotides read TGCGCCAGCAGTGTGGCGGGAGACCCGGATGAGCAGTTCTTC.

This chain joins TRBV9 and TRBJ1-5; possible D gene TRBD1, 5 bases. From germline, CDR1 is SGDLS and CDR2 YYNGEE. The CDR3 length is 14 residues. The V and J ends lost 7 bases and 0 bases respectively, with 11 bases between them. The DNA for the CDR3 is TGTGCCAGCGCGGGGGTCGATAGCAATCAGCCCCAGCATTTT. It translates to CASAGVDSNQPQHF.

V usage is TRBV29-1 and J usage is TRBJ2-7; TRBD1 matches 9 bases. The trim removed 7 bases at V and 2 bases at J, leaving 9 bases unmatched. This CDR3 comprises 14 residues. Germline V CDR1 and CDR2: SQVTM, ANQGSEA. Here the CDR3 reads CSAGQGTRTYEQYF. CDR3 sequence (DNA): TGCAGCGCTGGACAGGGGACGCGTACCTACGAGCAGTACTTC.

This chain links TRBV2 with TRBJ2-1; 10 positions agree with TRBD2. Germline V gene lookup returns CDR1 SNHLY and CDR2 FYNNEI. After removal of 3 bases from V and 10 bases from J, the junction contained 9 bases not matched to a gene. This CDR3 has 15 amino acids. The CDR3 spells CASSDSGRWGGEQFF. The CDR3 DNA is TGTGCCAGCAGTGATAGCGGGAGGTGGGGCGGGGAGCAGTTCTTC.

In this sample, this clone turned up once. The chain links TRBV19 to TRBJ1-5, with TRBD1 as a possible D gene (6 bases). CDR1 is LNHDA, CDR2 SQIVND, per germline (reference sequence). The CDR3 totals 16 residues. The germline V and J ends were trimmed by 3 bases and 4 bases, with 16 bases remaining between them. The CDR3 protein is CASSITAGVGNQPQHF. In nucleotides, the CDR3 is TGTGCCAGTAGTATCACGGCAGGGGTAGGAAATCAGCCCCAGCATTTT. The full variable domain, completed using reference TRBV19 and TRBJ1-5, is DGGITQSPKYLFRKEGQNVTLSCEQNLNHDAMYWYRQDPGQGLRLIYYSQIVNDFQKGDIAEGYSVSREKKESFPLTVTSAQKNPTAFYLCASSITAGVGNQPQHFGDGTRLSIL.

The V and J genes are TRBV19 and TRBJ2-7, with 8 bases identical to TRBD1. This CDR3 comprises 15 residues. The ends lost 6 bases at V and 0 bases at J; junction bases unmatched: 7. Germline CDR1 is LNHDA and CDR2 is SQIVND (reference sequence). The CDR3 coding sequence is TGTGCCAGTAGATTGCAGGGGGCGAGCTCCTACGAGCAGTACTTC. It specifies CASRLQGASSYEQYF.

This chain connects TRBV2 to TRBJ1-5, with unresolved D. V was trimmed by 6 bases and J by 0 bases, leaving 12 bases between them. The germline V gene encodes CDR1 SNHLY and CDR2 FYNNEI. CDR3 length: 15 residues. The CDR3 loop reads CASRGGRSSNQPQHF. The CDR3 coding sequence is TGTGCCAGCAGAGGAGGACGTTCTAGCAATCAGCCCCAGCATTTT.

This chain connects TRBV2 to TRBJ1-1; TRBD1 might be the D (6 bases). The V gene's germline CDR1 is SNHLY and CDR2 FYNNEI. V was cut by 10 bases and J by 0 bases, with 12 bases left in between. CDR3 length equals 13 residues. The CDR3 sequence is CATFRDMNTEAFF. The CDR3 nucleotides are TGTGCCACCTTCAGGGACATGAACACTGAAGCTTTCTTT.

The rearrangement uses TRBV11-2 and TRBJ2-1; D not resolved. V lost 1 base and J 1 base, leaving 5 bases between the germline ends. CDR1 is SGHAT and CDR2 is FQNNGV in the germline V gene. CDR3 size: 14 residues. This CDR3 is CASSLAPSYNEQFF. CDR3 nucleotides: TGTGCCAGCAGCTTAGCTCCTTCCTACAATGAGCAGTTCTTC.

The CDR3 spells CAWSVQKEAFF. CDR3 nucleotide sequence: TGTGCCTGGAGTGTACAGAAAGAAGCTTTCTTT. The chain is built from TRBV30 and TRBJ1-1, with no clear D. CDR3 size: 11 residues. Germline V gene lookup returns CDR1 GTSNPN and CDR2 SVGIG (reference sequence). The V end was cut by 0 bases, the J end by 8 bases, with 7 bases between.

Only a few counts were recorded for this clone. This chain connects TRBV10-3 to TRBJ1-3; 7 nucleotides agree with TRBD1. From germline, CDR1 is ENHRY and CDR2 SYGVKD. The CDR3 covers 15 residues. V lost 3 bases, J lost 2 bases, and 4 bases stayed unmatched. The CDR3 sequence: CAISDTGVAGNTIYF. The CDR3, as DNA: TGTGCCATCAGTGACACAGGGGTTGCTGGAAACACCATATATTTT.

The chain carries TRBV7-9 and TRBJ2-7; perhaps TRBD1 as D (6 bases). Germline assignment: CDR1 SEHNR and CDR2 FQNEAQ (reference sequence). With 5 bases removed from V and 0 bases from J, the gap between germline ends came to 14 bases. CDR3 size: 15 residues. The CDR3 coding sequence is TGTGCCAGCAGCCCCGCCGGGACACGCTCCTACGAGCAGTACTTC. Its protein is CASSPAGTRSYEQYF.

This clone was seen a handful of times. The chain employs TRBV28 and TRBJ2-1; weak D call: TRBD2 (5 bases). The germline V and J ends were trimmed by 7 bases and 5 bases, with 18 bases remaining between them. The CDR3 contains 15 residues. The germline V gene has CDR1 MDHEN and CDR2 SYDVKM. CDR3: CASIPPRRYNNEQFF. Written as DNA, the CDR3 is TGTGCCAGCATCCCCCCGAGGAGGTACAACAATGAGCAGTTCTTC.

The genes are TRBV5-4 and TRBJ2-7; D may be TRBD2 (6 bases). V was cut by 5 bases and J by 6 bases, with 12 bases left in between. The germline V gene encodes CDR1 SGHNT and CDR2 YYREEE (reference sequence). This CDR3 spans 12 amino acids. The CDR3: CASRGDSIEQYF. DNA of the CDR3: TGTGCCAGCAGAGGGGACTCTATCGAGCAGTACTTC. Based on the CDR3 plus reference TRBV5-4 and TRBJ2-7, the full variable domain is ETGVTQSPTHLIKTRGQQVTLRCSSQSGHNTVSWYQQALGQGPQFIFQYYREEENGRGNFPPRFSGLQFPNYSSELNVNALELDDSALYLCASRGDSIEQYFGPGTRLTVT.

V gene TRBV10-3 combines with J gene TRBJ2-7; 12 bases fit TRBD1. Trimming at V came to 2 bases and at J to 5 bases, leaving 7 bases not matched to a gene. CDR1 is ENHRY and CDR2 is SYGVKD in the germline V gene. The CDR3 is made up of 16 amino acids. The CDR3 nucleotides read TGTGCCATCAGTGAGCCGGGGACAGGGGGCAGGGACGAGCAGTACTTC. Translated: CAISEPGTGGRDEQYF.

The chain carries TRBV12-3 or TRBV12-4 and TRBJ2-7; 12 bases are shared with TRBD2. CDR3 size: 13 residues. V lost 8 bases, J lost 7 bases, and 6 bases stayed unmatched. The CDR3 nucleotides read TGTGCCAGCGGACTAGCGGGATCGGGGGAGCAGTACTTC. Amino acids: CASGLAGSGEQYF.

This chain connects TRBV7-2 to TRBJ1-4, with a possible D match to TRBD1 (5 bases). Germline lookup yields CDR1 SGHTA and CDR2 FQGNSA. V was shortened by 5 bases and J by 7 bases, with 17 bases between the two germline ends. This CDR3 is built from 15 residues. CDR3 bases: TGTGCCAGCAGCCTCGGACGGAAAAGGGGTGAAAAACTGTTTTTT. Its protein is CASSLGRKRGEKLFF.

The chain recombines TRBV24-1 with TRBJ2-7; TRBD1 aligns across 7 bases. The CDR3 totals 15 residues. After removal of 7 bases from V and 1 base from J, the junction contained 9 bases not matched to a gene. Germline CDR1 reads KGHDR; CDR2 reads SFDVKD. CDR3 sequence reads: CATSQTGAKSYEQYF. The CDR3 DNA follows: TGTGCCACCAGCCAAACAGGGGCCAAATCCTACGAGCAGTACTTC.

The chain employs TRBV7-2 and TRBJ2-3; D perhaps matches TRBD1 (6 bases). Trimming took off 5 bases at V and 13 bases at J, with 25 bases between the two ends. Germline CDR1 and CDR2: SGHTA and FQGNSA. The CDR3 is 15 amino acids. CDR3 nucleotides: TGTGCCAGCAGCACAGGGTCGGGATCGCAAGCCCTAAAGTATTTT. It specifies CASSTGSGSQALKYF. Combining the CDR3 with reference TRBV7-2 and TRBJ2-3 gives the whole variable domain GAGVSQSPSNKVTEKGKDVELRCDPISGHTALYWYRQSLGQGLEFLIYFQGNSAPDKSGLPSDRFSAERTGGSVSTLTIQRTQQEDSAVYLCASSTGSGSQALKYFGPGTRLTVL.

For the CDR3, the DNA is TGTGCCAGCACCACCTATTCACAGGGCCGGCCCACTGAAGCTTTCTTT. Amino acid sequence: CASTTYSQGRPTEAFF. V and J are TRBV27 and TRBJ1-1; weak D call: TRBD1 (6 bases). V was trimmed by 7 bases and J by 4 bases, leaving 22 bases between them. From germline, CDR1 is MNHEY and CDR2 SMNVEV (reference sequence). This CDR3 contains 16 residues.

CDR3 sequence reads: CASSLQSSGVYNEQFF. The CDR3 coding sequence is TGCGCCAGCAGCTTGCAGTCTAGCGGGGTTTACAATGAGCAGTTCTTC. This sequence joins TRBV5-1 and TRBJ2-1; 9 bases map to TRBD2. V lost 1 base and J lost 4; bases outside the gene matches: 6. The CDR3 spans 16 residues. Germline V gene data show CDR1 as SGHRS and CDR2 as YFSETQ. The complete variable domain, with remaining parts taken from reference TRBV5-1 and TRBJ2-1, reads KAGVTQTPRYLIKTRGQQVTLSCSPISGHRSVSWYQQTPGQGLQFLFEYFSETQRNKGNFPGRFSGRQFSNSRSEMNVSTLELGDSALYLCASSLQSSGVYNEQFFGPGTRLTVL.

This chain links TRBV5-1 with TRBJ1-4; TRBD1 aligns across 7 bases. V shed 4 bases, J shed 4 bases, and the junction held 10 bases outside the gene matches. The V gene's germline CDR1 is SGHRS and CDR2 YFSETQ. The CDR3 length is 16 residues. The CDR3 nucleotides are TGCGCCAGCAGCCCGACATCGACAGGGTTTAATGAAAAACTGTTTTTT. Translation: CASSPTSTGFNEKLFF.

This clone was detected only a few times. The chain links TRBV27 to TRBJ2-7; 7 bases line up with TRBD1. J gave up 3 bases and V 6 bases, and 2 bases lay outside the gene matches. This CDR3 is built from 12 residues. CDR1 and CDR2 from the germline V gene are MNHEY and SMNVEV (reference sequence). CDR3 region: CASSRDSYEQYF. The DNA for the CDR3 is TGTGCCAGCAGCCGGGACAGCTACGAGCAGTACTTC.